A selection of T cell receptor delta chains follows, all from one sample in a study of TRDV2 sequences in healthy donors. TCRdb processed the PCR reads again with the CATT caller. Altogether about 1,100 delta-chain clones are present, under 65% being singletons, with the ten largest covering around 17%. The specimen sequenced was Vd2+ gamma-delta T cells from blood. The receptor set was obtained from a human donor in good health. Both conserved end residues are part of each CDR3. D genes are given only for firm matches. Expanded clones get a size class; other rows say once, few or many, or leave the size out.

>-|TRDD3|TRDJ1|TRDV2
TGTGCCTGTGACTCCTTAGTACTGGGGGATAGTGCCGATAAACTCATCTTT
CACDSLVLGDSADKLIF
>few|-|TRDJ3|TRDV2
TGTGCCTGTGACACCGTCGATTCTAGCTCCTGGGACACCCGACAGATGTTTTTC
CACDTVDSSSWDTRQMFF
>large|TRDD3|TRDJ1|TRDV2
TGTGCCTGTGACACACTGGGGGACCAGTACACCGATAAACTCATCTTT
CACDTLGDQYTDKLIF
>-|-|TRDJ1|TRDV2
TGTGCCTGTGACACTCTTACTGTACAGCCCGATAAACTCATCTTT
CACDTLTVQPDKLIF
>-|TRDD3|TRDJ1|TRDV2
TGTGCCTGTGACCCACTGACAAGGACTGGGGGTAGGACCGATAAACTCATCTTT
CACDPLTRTGGRTDKLIF
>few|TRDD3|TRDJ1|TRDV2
TGTGCCTGTGACACCGTAGGGCTGGGGGACGCGTACACCGATAAACTCATCTTT
CACDTVGLGDAYTDKLIF
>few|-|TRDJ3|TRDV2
TGTGCCTGTGACACCGCCGGGCAAAGCTCCTGGGACACCCGACAGATGTTTTTC
CACDTAGQSSWDTRQMFF
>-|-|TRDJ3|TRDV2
TGTGCCTGTGACACCCTCCGGGGGTGGAGCTCCTGGGACACCCGACAGATGTTTTTC
CACDTLRGWSSWDTRQMFF
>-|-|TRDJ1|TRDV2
TGTGCCTGTGAAGAGCTGGGGCTCAACACCGATAAACTCATCTTT
CACEELGLNTDKLIF
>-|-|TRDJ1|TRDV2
TGTGCCTGTGACACCGTTGGGGGTACGTACACCGATAAACTCATCTTT
CACDTVGGTYTDKLIF
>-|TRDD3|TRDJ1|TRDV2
TGTGCCTGTGACACCGTCCTGACTGGGGATATACCCAGAGACTACACCGATAAACTCATCTTT
CACDTVLTGDIPRDYTDKLIF
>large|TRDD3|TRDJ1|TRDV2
TGTGCCTGTGACACCGTTCCCGGGACGGCCGTACTGGGGGATACTGATAAACTCATCTTT
CACDTVPGTAVLGDTDKLIF
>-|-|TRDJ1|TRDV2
TGTGCCTGTGACACCTGGGGGGACACCGATAAACTCATCTTT
CACDTWGDTDKLIF
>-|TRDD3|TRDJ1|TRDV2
TGTGCCTGTGACCCTATTTTACTGGGGGATACGTACACCGATAAACTCATCTTT
CACDPILLGDTYTDKLIF
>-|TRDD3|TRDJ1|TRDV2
TGTGCCTGTGACACCGTCGGATACGCCCCGTTGTCGGAACAACTCATCTTT
CACDTVGYAPLSEQLIF
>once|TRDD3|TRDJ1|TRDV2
TGTGCCTGTGACACCGTCGGAGGGGGGATACGTTCGTACACCGATAAACTCATCTTT
CACDTVGGGIRSYTDKLIF
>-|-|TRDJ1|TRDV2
TGTGCCTGTGACGTCCTACGTGGAGGGGTCTCGTACACCGATAAACTCATCTTT
CACDVLRGGVSYTDKLIF
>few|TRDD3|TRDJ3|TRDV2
TGTGCCTGTGTTCCCCTACTGGGGGATACGACGGCTTGGGACACCCGACAGATGTTTTTC
CACVPLLGDTTAWDTRQMFF